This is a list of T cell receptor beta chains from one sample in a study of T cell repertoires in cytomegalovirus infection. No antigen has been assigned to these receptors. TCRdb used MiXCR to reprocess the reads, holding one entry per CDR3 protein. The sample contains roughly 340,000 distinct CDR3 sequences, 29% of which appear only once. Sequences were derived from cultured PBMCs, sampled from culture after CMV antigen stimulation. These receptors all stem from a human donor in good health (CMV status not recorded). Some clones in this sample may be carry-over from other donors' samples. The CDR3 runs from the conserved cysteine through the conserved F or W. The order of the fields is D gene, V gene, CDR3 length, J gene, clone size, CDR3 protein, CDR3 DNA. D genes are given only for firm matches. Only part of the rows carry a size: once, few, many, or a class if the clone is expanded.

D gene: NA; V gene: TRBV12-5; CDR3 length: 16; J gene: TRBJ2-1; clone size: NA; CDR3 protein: CASGLVLGRDPNEQFF; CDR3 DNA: TGTGCTAGTGGTTTGGTATTAGGGCGCGATCCCAATGAGCAGTTCTTC
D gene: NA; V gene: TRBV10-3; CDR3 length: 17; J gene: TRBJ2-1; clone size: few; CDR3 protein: CAIRDLIGTDERDEQFF; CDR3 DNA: TGTGCCATCAGGGACTTGATCGGGACGGACGAAAGGGATGAGCAGTTCTTC
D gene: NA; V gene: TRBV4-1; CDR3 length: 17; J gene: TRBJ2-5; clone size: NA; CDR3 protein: CASSQVTGSPRQETQYF; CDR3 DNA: TGTGCCAGCAGCCAAGTAACGGGTTCCCCACGACAGGAGACCCAGTACTTC
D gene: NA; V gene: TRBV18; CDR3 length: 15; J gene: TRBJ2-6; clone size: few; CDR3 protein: CASSSTVSGANVLTF; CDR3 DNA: TGTGCCAGCTCATCGACAGTCTCTGGGGCCAACGTCCTGACTTTC
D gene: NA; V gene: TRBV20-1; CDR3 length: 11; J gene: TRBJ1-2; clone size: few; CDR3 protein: CSAREGRGYTF; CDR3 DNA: TGCAGTGCTAGAGAGGGAAGGGGCTACACCTTC
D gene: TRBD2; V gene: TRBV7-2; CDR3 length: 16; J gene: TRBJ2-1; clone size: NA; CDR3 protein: CASLPGDGRAYNEQFF; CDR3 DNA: TGTGCCAGCCTTCCCGGGGACGGGAGGGCCTACAATGAGCAGTTCTTC
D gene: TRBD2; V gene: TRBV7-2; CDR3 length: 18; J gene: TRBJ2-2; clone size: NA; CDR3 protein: CASSLARILAGATGELFF; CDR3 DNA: TGTGCCAGCAGCTTAGCGAGGATCCTAGCGGGAGCTACCGGGGAGCTGTTTTTT
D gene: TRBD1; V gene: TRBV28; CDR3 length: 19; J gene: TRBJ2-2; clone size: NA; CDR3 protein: CASSYDRQGYTSNTGELFF; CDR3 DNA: TGTGCCAGCAGTTACGACAGACAGGGTTACACCTCGAACACCGGGGAGCTGTTTTTT
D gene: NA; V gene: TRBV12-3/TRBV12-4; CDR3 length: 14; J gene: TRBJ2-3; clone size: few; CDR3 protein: CASSPGFGLDTQYF; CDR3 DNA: TGTGCCAGCAGCCCCGGGTTTGGATTAGATACGCAGTATTTT
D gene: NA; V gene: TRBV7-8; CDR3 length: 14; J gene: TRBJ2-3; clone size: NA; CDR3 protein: CASELRGLTDTQYF; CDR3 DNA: TGTGCCAGCGAACTCCGGGGACTCACAGATACGCAGTATTTT
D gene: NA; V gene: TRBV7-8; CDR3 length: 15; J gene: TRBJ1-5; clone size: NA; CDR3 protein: CASSVGGHGNQPQHF; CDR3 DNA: TGTGCCAGCAGCGTCGGAGGCCATGGCAATCAGCCCCAGCATTTT
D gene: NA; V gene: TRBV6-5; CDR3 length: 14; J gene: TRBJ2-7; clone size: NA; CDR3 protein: CASNPPGRAYEQYF; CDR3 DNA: TGTGCCAGCAACCCCCCAGGACGCGCCTACGAGCAGTACTTC
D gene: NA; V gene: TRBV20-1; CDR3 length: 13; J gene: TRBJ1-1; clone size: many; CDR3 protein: CSARVGANTEAFF; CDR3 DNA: TGCAGTGCGCGAGTCGGGGCGAACACTGAAGCTTTCTTT
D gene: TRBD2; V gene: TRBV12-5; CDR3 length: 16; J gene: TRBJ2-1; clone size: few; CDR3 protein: CASGLVTSGRWNEQFF; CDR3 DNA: TGTGCTAGTGGTTTGGTGACTAGCGGGAGATGGAATGAGCAGTTCTTC
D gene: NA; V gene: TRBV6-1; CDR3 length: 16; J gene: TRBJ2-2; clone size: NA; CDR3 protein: CASTGWGSENTGELFF; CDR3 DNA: TGTGCCAGCACCGGTTGGGGTAGTGAGAACACCGGGGAGCTGTTTTTT
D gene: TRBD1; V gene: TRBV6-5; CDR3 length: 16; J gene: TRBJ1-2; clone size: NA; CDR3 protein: CASSYSPSGTGNGYTF; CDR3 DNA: TGTGCCAGCAGTTACTCCCCCTCCGGGACAGGGAATGGCTACACCTTC
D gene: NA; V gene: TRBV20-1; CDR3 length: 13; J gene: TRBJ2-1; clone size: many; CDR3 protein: CSANLGTRNEQFF; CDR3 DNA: TGCAGTGCTAACCTCGGGACGCGCAATGAGCAGTTCTTC
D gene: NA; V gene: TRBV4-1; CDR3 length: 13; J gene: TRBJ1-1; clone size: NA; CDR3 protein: CASSQQGTGAAFF; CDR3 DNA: TGCGCCAGCAGCCAACAGGGGACTGGGGCCGCTTTCTTT
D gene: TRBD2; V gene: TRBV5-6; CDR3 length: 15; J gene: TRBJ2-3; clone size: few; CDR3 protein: CASSSVRGSGGTQYF; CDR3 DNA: TGTGCCAGCAGCTCCGTGCGGGGTAGCGGGGGTACGCAGTATTTT
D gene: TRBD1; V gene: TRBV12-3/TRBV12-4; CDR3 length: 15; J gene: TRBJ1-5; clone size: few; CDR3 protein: CASSPSNRGDQPQHF; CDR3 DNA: TGTGCCAGCAGTCCCTCGAACAGGGGAGATCAGCCCCAGCATTTT
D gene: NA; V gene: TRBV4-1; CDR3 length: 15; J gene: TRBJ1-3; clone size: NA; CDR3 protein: CASSQAGYSGNTIYF; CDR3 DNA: TGCGCCAGCAGCCAAGCGGGTTACTCTGGAAACACTATATATTTT
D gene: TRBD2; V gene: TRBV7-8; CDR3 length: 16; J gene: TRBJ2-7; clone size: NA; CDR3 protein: CASSSGLAGAIYEQYF; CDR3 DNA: TGTGCCAGCAGCTCGGGACTAGCGGGAGCAATCTACGAGCAGTACTTC
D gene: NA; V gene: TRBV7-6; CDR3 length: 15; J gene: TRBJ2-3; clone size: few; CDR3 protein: CASSLALTGTDTQYF; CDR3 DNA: TGTGCCAGCAGCTTAGCACTAACCGGCACAGATACGCAGTATTTT
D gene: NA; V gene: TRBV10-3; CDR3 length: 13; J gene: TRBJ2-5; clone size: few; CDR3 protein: CAISVGGEETQYF; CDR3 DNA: TGTGCCATCAGTGTGGGGGGTGAGGAGACCCAGTACTTC
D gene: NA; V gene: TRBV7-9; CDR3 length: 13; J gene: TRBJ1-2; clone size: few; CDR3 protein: CASMGVSVYGYTF; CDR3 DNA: TGTGCCAGCATGGGGGTTAGCGTCTATGGCTACACCTTC
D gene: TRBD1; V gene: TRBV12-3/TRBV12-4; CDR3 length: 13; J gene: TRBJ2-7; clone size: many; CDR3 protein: CASSLGQTYEQYF; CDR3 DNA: TGTGCCAGCAGTTTGGGACAGACCTACGAGCAGTACTTC
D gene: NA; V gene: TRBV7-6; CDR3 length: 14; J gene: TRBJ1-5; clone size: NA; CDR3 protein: CASSFGQESQPQHF; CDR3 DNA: TGTGCCAGCAGCTTTGGGCAGGAATCACAGCCCCAGCATTTT
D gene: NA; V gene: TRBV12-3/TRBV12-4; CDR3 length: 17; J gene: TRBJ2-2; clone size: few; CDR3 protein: CASRTSTDSKNTGELFF; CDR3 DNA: TGTGCCAGCAGGACCTCGACGGACAGCAAGAACACCGGGGAGCTGTTTTTT
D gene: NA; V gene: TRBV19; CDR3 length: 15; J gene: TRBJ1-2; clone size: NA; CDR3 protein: CASKEVASANYGYTF; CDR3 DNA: TGTGCCAGTAAAGAGGTAGCTTCAGCTAACTATGGCTACACCTTC
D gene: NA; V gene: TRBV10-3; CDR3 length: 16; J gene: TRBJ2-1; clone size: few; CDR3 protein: CAISGRRDPTGNEQFF; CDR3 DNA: TGTGCCATCAGTGGCCGAAGGGACCCTACCGGCAATGAGCAGTTCTTC
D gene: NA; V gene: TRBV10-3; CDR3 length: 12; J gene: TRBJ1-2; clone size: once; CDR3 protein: CAISDGGVGYTF; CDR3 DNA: TGTGCCATCAGTGATGGGGGGGTTGGCTACACCTTC
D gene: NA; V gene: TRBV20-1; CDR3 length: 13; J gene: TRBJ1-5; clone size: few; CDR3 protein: CSARDRAHQPQHF; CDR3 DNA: TGCAGTGCTAGAGACAGGGCCCATCAGCCCCAGCATTTT
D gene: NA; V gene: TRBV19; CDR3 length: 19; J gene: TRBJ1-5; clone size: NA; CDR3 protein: CASRDSRTPGADSNQPQHF; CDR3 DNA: TGTGCCAGTAGAGACTCGAGGACTCCAGGGGCGGATAGCAATCAGCCCCAGCATTTT
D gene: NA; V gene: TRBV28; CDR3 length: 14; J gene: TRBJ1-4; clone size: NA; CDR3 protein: CASSIETRREKLFF; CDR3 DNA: TGTGCCAGCAGTATTGAGACACGGAGGGAAAAACTGTTTTTT
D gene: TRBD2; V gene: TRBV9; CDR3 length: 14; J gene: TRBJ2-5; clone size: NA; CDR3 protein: CASSVGTNQETQYF; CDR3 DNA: TGTGCCAGCAGCGTTGGGACTAACCAAGAGACCCAGTACTTC
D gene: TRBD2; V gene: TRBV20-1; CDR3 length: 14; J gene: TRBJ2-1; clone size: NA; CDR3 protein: CSAQSGRAYNEQFF; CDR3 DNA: TGCAGTGCCCAGAGCGGGAGGGCCTACAATGAGCAGTTCTTC
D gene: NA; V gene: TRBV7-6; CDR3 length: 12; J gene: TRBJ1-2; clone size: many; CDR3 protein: CASSLGQGGYTF; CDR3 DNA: TGTGCCAGCAGCTTAGGCCAGGGAGGCTACACCTTC
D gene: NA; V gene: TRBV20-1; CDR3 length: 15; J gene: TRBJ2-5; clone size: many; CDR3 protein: CSARDREEYQETQYF; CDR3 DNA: TGCAGTGCTAGAGATCGTGAGGAGTACCAAGAGACCCAGTACTTC
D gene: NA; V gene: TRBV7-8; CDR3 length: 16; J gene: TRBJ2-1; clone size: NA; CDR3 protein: CASSFSSGDSYNEQFF; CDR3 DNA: TGTGCCAGCAGCTTCTCCTCAGGGGACTCCTACAATGAGCAGTTCTTC
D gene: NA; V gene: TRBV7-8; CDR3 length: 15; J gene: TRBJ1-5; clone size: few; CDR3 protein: CASSPGAGGNQPQHF; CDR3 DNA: TGTGCCAGCAGCCCCGGGGCCGGTGGCAATCAGCCCCAGCATTTT
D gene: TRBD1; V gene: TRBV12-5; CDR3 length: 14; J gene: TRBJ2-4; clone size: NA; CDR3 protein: CASGLNRGENIQYF; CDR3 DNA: TGTGCTAGTGGTTTGAACAGGGGGGAAAACATTCAGTACTTC
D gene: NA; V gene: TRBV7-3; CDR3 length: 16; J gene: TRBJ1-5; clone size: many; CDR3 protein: CASTLPCGDSNQPQHF; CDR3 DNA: TGTGCCAGCACTCTCCCCTGTGGGGATAGCAATCAGCCCCAGCATTTT
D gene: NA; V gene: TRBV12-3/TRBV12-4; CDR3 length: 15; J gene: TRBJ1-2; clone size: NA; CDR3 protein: CASSSVRGRDYGYTF; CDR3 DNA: TGTGCCAGCAGTTCCGTCAGGGGCCGTGACTATGGCTACACCTTC
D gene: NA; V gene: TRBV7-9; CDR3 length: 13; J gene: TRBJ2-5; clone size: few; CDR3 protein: CASGMRTEETQYF; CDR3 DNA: TGTGCCAGCGGGATGCGGACCGAAGAGACCCAGTACTTC
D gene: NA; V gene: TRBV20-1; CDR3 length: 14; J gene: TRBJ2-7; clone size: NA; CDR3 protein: CSARGGVSDLEQYF; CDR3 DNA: TGCAGTGCTAGAGGTGGGGTGTCGGACCTCGAGCAGTACTTC
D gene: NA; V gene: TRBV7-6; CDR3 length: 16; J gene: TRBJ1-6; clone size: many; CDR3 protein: CASSQTAGRDNSPLHF; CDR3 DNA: TGTGCCAGCAGCCAGACGGCAGGGCGTGATAATTCACCCCTCCACTTT
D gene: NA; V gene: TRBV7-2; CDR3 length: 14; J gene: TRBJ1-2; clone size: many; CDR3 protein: CASSLDPGNYGYTF; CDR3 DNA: TGTGCCAGCAGCTTAGACCCGGGTAACTATGGCTACACCTTC
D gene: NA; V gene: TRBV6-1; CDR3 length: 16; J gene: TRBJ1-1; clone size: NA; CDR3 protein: CASSPMDRRLGTEAFF; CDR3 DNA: TGTGCCAGCAGTCCCATGGACCGCCGTTTGGGCACTGAAGCTTTCTTT
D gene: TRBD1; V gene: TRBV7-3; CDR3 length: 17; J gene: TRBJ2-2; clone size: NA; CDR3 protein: CASSLTRDRGNTGELFF; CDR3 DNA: TGTGCCAGCAGCTTAACCCGGGACAGGGGAAACACCGGGGAGCTGTTTTTT
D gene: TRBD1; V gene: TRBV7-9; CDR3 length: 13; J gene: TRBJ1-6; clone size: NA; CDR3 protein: CASGRGVYSPLHF; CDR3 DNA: TGTGCCAGCGGCAGGGGGGTATATTCACCCCTCCACTTT
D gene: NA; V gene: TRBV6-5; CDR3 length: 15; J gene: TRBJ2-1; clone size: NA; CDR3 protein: CASSLGGPLSSEQFF; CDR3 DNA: TGTGCCAGCAGTTTGGGGGGGCCCCTCTCGAGTGAGCAGTTCTTC